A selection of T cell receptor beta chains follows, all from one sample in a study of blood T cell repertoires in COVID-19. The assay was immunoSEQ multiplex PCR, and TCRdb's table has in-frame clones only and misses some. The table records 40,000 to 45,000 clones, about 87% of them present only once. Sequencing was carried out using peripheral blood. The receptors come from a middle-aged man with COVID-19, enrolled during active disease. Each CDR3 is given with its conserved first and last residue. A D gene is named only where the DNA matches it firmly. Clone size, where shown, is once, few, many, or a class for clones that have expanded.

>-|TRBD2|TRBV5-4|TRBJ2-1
TGTGCCAGCAGCCCCGGGACTAGCGGTTACAATGAGCAGTTCTTC
CASSPGTSGYNEQFF
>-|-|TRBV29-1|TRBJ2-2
TGCAGCGTTCCGGGAGCAAACACCGGGGAGCTGTTTTTT
CSVPGANTGELFF
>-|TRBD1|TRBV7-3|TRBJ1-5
TGTGCCAGCAGCCCTGACAGGGAAAATCAGCCCCAGCATTTT
CASSPDRENQPQHF
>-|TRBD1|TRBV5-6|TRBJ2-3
TGTGCCAGCAGCTTGGACTATATCGGGACAGCAGATACGCAGTATTTT
CASSLDYIGTADTQYF
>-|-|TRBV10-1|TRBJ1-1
TGCGCCAGCAGGGCCCGCGGGGAGACTGAAGCTTTCTTT
CASRARGETEAFF
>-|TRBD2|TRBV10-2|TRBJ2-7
TGCGCCAGCAAATTGGAGACTAGCGGATCCTACGAGCAGTACTTC
CASKLETSGSYEQYF
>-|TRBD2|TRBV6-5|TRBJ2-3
TGTGCCAGCAGAAGCGGGAGAGGGACAGATACGCAGTATTTT
CASRSGRGTDTQYF
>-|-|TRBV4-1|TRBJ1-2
TGCGCCAGCAGCCAAGACCGGGGGACGAACTATGGCTACACCTTC
CASSQDRGTNYGYTF
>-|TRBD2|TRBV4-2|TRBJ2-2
TGTGCCAGCAGCCAAGGGGCACAGCGGGAGGGATACACCGGGGAGCTGTTTTTT
CASSQGAQREGYTGELFF
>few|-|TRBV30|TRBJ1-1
TGTGCCTGGAGTGTACCGGGGGAGGGGGTGAACACTGAAGCTTTCTTT
CAWSVPGEGVNTEAFF
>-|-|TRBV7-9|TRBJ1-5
TGTGCCAGCGCGGCGGGAGGGTCTGGCAATCAGCCCCAGCATTTT
CASAAGGSGNQPQHF
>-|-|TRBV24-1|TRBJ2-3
TGTGCCACCAGTGATTGGCGGACAGATACGCAGTATTTT
CATSDWRTDTQYF
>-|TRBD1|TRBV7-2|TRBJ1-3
TGTGCCAGCAGCTTAGAGGGACAGTACTCTGGAAACACCATATATTTT
CASSLEGQYSGNTIYF
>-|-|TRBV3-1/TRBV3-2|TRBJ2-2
TGTGCCGGCAGCCAAGTCGCCGGGGAGCTGTTTTTT
CAGSQVAGELFF
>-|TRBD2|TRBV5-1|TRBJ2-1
TGCGCCAGCAGCTTGACCAGCGGGGCCACCTACAATGAGCAGTTCTTC
CASSLTSGATYNEQFF
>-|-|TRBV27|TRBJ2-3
TGTGCCAGCAGTTCTTTAGCAGATACGCAGTATTTT
CASSSLADTQYF
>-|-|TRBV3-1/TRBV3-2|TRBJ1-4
TGTGCCAGCAGCCTGGACAGAAAACTGTTTTTT
CASSLDRKLFF
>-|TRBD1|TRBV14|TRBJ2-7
TGTGCCAGCAGCCGCTTTCTACGGGGACAGGGAAAGAACGAGCAGTACTTC
CASSRFLRGQGKNEQYF
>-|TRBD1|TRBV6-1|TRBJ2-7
TGTGCCAGCAGTGAAGAGTCAGGGCGGGACAGGGGCTACGAGCAGTACTTC
CASSEESGRDRGYEQYF
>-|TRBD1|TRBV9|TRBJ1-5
TGTGCCAGCAGCGGCGGGACAGCGAATCAGCCCCAGCATTTT
CASSGGTANQPQHF
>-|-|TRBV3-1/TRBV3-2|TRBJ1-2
TGTGCCAGCAGCCCTGCGGGAAGCGGCTACACCTTC
CASSPAGSGYTF
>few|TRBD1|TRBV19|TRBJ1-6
TGTGCCAGTAGTAGAGACAGGGGTTCACCCCTCCACTTT
CASSRDRGSPLHF
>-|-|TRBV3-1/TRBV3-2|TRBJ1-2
TGTGCCAGCAGCCACCCAGGAGGGGACTATGGCTACACCTTC
CASSHPGGDYGYTF
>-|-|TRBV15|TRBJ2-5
TGTGCCACCAGCAGAGATCGGGGGCAAGAGACCCAGTACTTC
CATSRDRGQETQYF
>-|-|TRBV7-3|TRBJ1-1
TGTGCCAGCAGCTTGCAGGGCGCACCGGAGGGGGCTTTCTTT
CASSLQGAPEGAFF
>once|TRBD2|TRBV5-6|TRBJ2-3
TGTGCCAGCAGCACCAGCGGGGGGGATGTCACAGATACGCAGTATTTT
CASSTSGGDVTDTQYF
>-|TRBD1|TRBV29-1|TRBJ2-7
TGCAGCGTTCGGGGGACAGGGTTTGGCGAGCAGTACTTC
CSVRGTGFGEQYF
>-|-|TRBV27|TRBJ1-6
TGTGCCAGCAGTCTCGGTGCGGCAGCGGGTTCACCCCTCCACTTT
CASSLGAAAGSPLHF
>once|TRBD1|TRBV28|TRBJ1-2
TGTGCCAGCAGTTTCGGACAGGGCCCTAACTATGGCTACACCTTC
CASSFGQGPNYGYTF
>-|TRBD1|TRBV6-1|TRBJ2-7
TGTGCCAGCAGTGACGAGGGGGCTAAGTACTACGAGCAGTACTTC
CASSDEGAKYYEQYF
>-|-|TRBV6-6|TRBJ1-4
TGTGCCAGCAGTCCCTGGGGGCGGACTAATGAAAAACTGTTTTTT
CASSPWGRTNEKLFF
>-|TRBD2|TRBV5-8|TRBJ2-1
TGTGCCAGCAGCTTGGGTCTAGCGGGAGGTTTTGGGAATGAGCAGTTCTTC
CASSLGLAGGFGNEQFF
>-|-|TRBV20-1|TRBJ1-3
TGCAGTGCTAGTGATGCTTACAGGGCTGGAAACACCATATATTTT
CSASDAYRAGNTIYF
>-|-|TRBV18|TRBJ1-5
TGTGCCAGCTCACGGGACATAGATAGCAATCAGCCCCAGCATTTT
CASSRDIDSNQPQHF
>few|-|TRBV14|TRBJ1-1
TGTGCCAGCAAATCTACGAGTTTGCGATCCGGGAGGGGTGAAGCTTTCTTT
CASKSTSLRSGRGEAFF
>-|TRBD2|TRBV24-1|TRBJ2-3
TGTGCCACTCAGAGTAATAGCGGGAGCGATGAAGATACGCAGTATTTT
CATQSNSGSDEDTQYF
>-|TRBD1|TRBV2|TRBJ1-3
TGTGCCAGCAGTTCACTTACAGGGGGCATTGGAAACACCATATATTTT
CASSSLTGGIGNTIYF
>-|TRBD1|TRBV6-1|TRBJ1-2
TGTGCCAGCAGTGAAGCAATGGGCGGACAGGGGAGCGATGGCTACACCTTC
CASSEAMGGQGSDGYTF
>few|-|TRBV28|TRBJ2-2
TGTGCCAGCAGGCGGGGCGCCGGGGAGCTGTTTTTT
CASRRGAGELFF
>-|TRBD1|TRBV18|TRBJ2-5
TGTGCCAGCTCACCGGACAGGGGACAAGAGACCCAGTACTTC
CASSPDRGQETQYF
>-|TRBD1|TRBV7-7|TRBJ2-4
TGTGCCAGCAGCCGACAGGGATTGGGAAACATTCAGTACTTC
CASSRQGLGNIQYF
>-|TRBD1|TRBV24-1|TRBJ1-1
TGTGCCACTCAGCCCGGACAGGGGAACACTGAAGCTTTCTTT
CATQPGQGNTEAFF
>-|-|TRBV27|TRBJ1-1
TGTGCCAGCAGTTTATTTGCGGGGGGAGGCACTGAAGCTTTCTTT
CASSLFAGGGTEAFF
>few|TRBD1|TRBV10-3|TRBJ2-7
TGTGCCATCACTGCAGGGGGCGTTTCCGAGCAGTACTTC
CAITAGGVSEQYF
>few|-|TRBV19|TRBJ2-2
TGTGCCAGTAGAGTTTCAGGGCCCGGGGAGCTGTTTTTT
CASRVSGPGELFF
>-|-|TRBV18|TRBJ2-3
TGTGCCAGCTCACCGGCGGTGGTCAGCACAGATACGCAGTATTTT
CASSPAVVSTDTQYF
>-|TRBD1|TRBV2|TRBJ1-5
TGTGCCAGCAGATATGAGGGGGCTGGAGATCAGCCCCAGCATTTT
CASRYEGAGDQPQHF